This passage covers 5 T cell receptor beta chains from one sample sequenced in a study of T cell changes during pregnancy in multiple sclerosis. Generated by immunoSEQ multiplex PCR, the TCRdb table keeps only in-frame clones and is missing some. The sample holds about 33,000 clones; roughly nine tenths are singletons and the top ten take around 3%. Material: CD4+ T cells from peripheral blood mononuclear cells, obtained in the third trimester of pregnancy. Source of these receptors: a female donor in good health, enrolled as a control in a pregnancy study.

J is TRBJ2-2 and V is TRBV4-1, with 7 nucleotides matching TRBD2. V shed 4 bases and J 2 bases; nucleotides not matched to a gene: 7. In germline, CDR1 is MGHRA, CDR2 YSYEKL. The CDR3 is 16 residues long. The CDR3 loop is CASSPRGGLNTGELFF. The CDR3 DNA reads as TGCGCCAGCAGCCCGCGCGGGGGACTTAACACCGGGGAGCTGTTTTTT.

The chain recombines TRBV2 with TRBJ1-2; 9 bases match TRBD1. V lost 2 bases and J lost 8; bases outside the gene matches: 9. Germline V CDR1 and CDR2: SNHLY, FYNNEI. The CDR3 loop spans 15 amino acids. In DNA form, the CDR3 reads TGTGCCAGCAGTGAATCCTTCGGGACAGGGAAAGGCTACACCTTC. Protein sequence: CASSESFGTGKGYTF.

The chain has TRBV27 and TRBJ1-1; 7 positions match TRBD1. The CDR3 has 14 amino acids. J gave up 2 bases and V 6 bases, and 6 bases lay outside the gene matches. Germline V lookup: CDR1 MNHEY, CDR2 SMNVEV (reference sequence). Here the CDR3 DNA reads TGTGCCAGCAGGTGGGACAGCTCAAACACTGAAGCTTTCTTT. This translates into CASRWDSSNTEAFF.

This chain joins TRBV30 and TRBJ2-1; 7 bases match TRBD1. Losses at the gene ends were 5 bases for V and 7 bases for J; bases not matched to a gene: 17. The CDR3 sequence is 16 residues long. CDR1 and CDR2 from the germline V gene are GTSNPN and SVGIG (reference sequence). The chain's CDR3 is CAWGRSIRQGRNEQFF. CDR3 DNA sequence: TGTGCCTGGGGCCGGAGCATCCGACAGGGTCGGAATGAGCAGTTCTTC.

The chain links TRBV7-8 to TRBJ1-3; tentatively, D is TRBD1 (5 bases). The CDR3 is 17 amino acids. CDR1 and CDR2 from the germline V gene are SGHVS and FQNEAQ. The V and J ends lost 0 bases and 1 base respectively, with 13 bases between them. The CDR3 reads CASSLARGVVSGNTIYF. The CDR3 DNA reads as TGTGCCAGCAGCTTAGCGCGGGGGGTAGTTTCTGGAAACACCATATATTTT.